What follows are 24 T cell receptor beta chains derived from one specimen sequenced in a study of blood T cell repertoires in COVID-19. Profiled with immunoSEQ multiplex PCR; TCRdb holds only in-frame clones, not every one. The repertoire holds 450,000 to 600,000 clones, with around 90% as singletons. What was sequenced was PBMCs or T cells enriched from blood (not recorded which). The receptors were gathered from a woman younger than 35 who had recovered from COVID-19.

In its sample, this clone was seen a few times. The identical CDR3 is also encoded by other nucleotide sequences in the sample. The rearrangement joins TRBV7-9 to TRBJ1-1, with a tentative D call TRBD1 (5 bases). This CDR3 is 13 amino acids long. V was cut by 3 bases and J by 2 bases, with 7 bases left in between. In germline, CDR1 is SEHNR, CDR2 FQNEAQ (reference sequence). The CDR3 sequence is CASSFDSNTEAFF. CDR3 nucleotide sequence: TGTGCCAGCAGCTTCGACAGTAACACTGAAGCTTTCTTT.

The chain's CDR3 is CAPSRQGAMNTEAFF. In DNA form, the CDR3 reads TGTGCCCCCTCCCGGCAGGGGGCCATGAACACTGAAGCTTTCTTT. The rearrangement joins TRBV10-3 to TRBJ1-1; 8 bases align to TRBD1. CDR3 length equals 15 residues. Germline trimming cut 11 bases from V and 0 bases from J; bases unmatched to any gene: 11. CDR1 is ENHRY and CDR2 is SYGVKD in the germline V gene.

This rearrangement joins TRBV5-6 to TRBJ2-5, with D perhaps TRBD2 (7 bases). Germline loops: CDR1 SGHDT, CDR2 YYEEEE. The V end was cut by 4 bases, the J end by 5 bases, with 15 bases between. This CDR3 is built from 14 residues. The CDR3 sequence: CASSGDYQGETQYF. The CDR3 nucleotides are TGTGCCAGCAGCGGGGACTACCAGGGGGAGACCCAGTACTTC.

V usage is TRBV4-1 and J usage is TRBJ1-1; a possible D gene is TRBD1 (6 bases). The ends were cut back, 4 bases at V and 9 bases at J, with 15 bases in the middle. Germline values: CDR1 MGHRA, CDR2 YSYEKL. This CDR3 comprises 13 residues. CDR3 sequence: CASSPGRTDKAFF. The CDR3 DNA is TGCGCCAGCAGCCCAGGTAGGACAGATAAAGCTTTCTTT.

DNA of the CDR3: TGTGCCAGCATCCTGACTAGCGGTAGGGATCGGCTGTTTTTT. Its protein is CASILTSGRDRLFF. The chain recombines TRBV28 with TRBJ2-2, with TRBD2 identical over 9 bases. V was clipped by 7 bases and J by 13 bases; unmatched bases: 13. CDR3 length equals 14 residues. Germline V gives CDR1 MDHEN, CDR2 SYDVKM.

This chain links TRBV6-4 with TRBJ2-5; 7 nucleotides agree with TRBD1. The V gene end was trimmed by 9 bases and the J gene end by 5 bases; junction bases not matched to a gene: 12. Per the germline V gene, CDR1 is MRHNA and CDR2 is SNTAGT. The CDR3 extends over 14 amino acids. The chain's CDR3 is CARRVGGCGETQYF. The CDR3, as DNA: TGTGCCAGGCGTGTAGGGGGCTGCGGGGAGACCCAGTACTTC.

The genes are TRBV7-9 and TRBJ1-1; D possibly corresponds to TRBD1 (5 bases). The CDR3 extends over 13 amino acids. Germline lookup yields CDR1 SEHNR and CDR2 FQNEAQ (reference sequence). Trimming took 4 bases from V and 4 from J, leaving 10 bases between them. For the CDR3, the DNA is TGTGCCAGCAGCTCCGATAGGGGCACTGAAGCTTTCTTT. Its translation: CASSSDRGTEAFF.

In its sample, this clone was seen a few times. This chain uses TRBV10-1 with TRBJ2-3; TRBD1 matches 9 bases. CDR1 is WNHNN and CDR2 is SYGVQD in the germline V gene (reference sequence). Losses at the gene ends were 6 bases for V and 5 bases for J; bases not matched to a gene: 6. The CDR3 has 14 amino acids. CDR3 nucleotide sequence: TGCGCCAGCAGCCACAGGGGGCTTGAAGATACGCAGTATTTT. This sequence encodes CASSHRGLEDTQYF.

In the case of this clone: Its ends do not fully match the called genes, so a read error is possible. This sequence joins TRBV2 and TRBJ2-3; 8 bases map to TRBD1. Germline CDR1 reads SNHLY; CDR2 reads FYNNEI. The CDR3 has 13 residues. The CDR3 here is CASTEQGADTQYF. The CDR3 DNA is TGTGCCAGCACTGAACAGGGGGCAGATACGCAGTATTTT.

This clone was seen only once. The genes are TRBV9 and TRBJ2-5; TRBD1 aligns across 10 bases. Germline V gene sequence: CDR1 SGDLS, CDR2 YYNGEE. The CDR3 runs to 17 residues. Losses at the gene ends were 4 bases for V and 5 bases for J; bases not matched to a gene: 14. Here the CDR3 reads CASSSFPDRGRTETQYF. DNA for the CDR3: TGTGCCAGCAGCTCCTTTCCCGACAGGGGGCGAACGGAGACCCAGTACTTC.

The V gene is TRBV3-1 (or the pseudogene TRBV3-2), the J gene TRBJ2-7; 8 bases fit TRBD2. Trimming took 2 bases from V and 0 from J; bases not matched to a gene: 3. The CDR3 is made up of 15 amino acids. Germline lookup yields CDR1 LGHDT and CDR2 YNNKEL (reference sequence). The chain's CDR3 is CASSQPGGGSYEQYF. In nucleotides, the CDR3 is TGTGCCAGCAGCCAACCCGGGGGGGGCTCCTACGAGCAGTACTTC.

The chain has TRBV6-4 and TRBJ2-3; a weak D match, TRBD2 (5 bases). The ends were cut back, 8 bases at V and 6 bases at J, with 12 bases in the middle. Germline-derived CDR1 and CDR2 are MRHNA and SNTAGT. The CDR3 covers 12 residues. The CDR3 DNA reads TGTGCCAGCCCTAGTAAGCGGGATACGCAGTATTTT. It translates to CASPSKRDTQYF.

This clone was recorded once. The V and J genes are TRBV4-1 and TRBJ2-7; D is undetermined. The CDR3 spans 15 residues. The germline gives CDR1 MGHRA, CDR2 YSYEKL. Trimming cost V 2 bases and J 0 bases, with 11 bases left between them. CDR3 sequence (DNA): TGCGCCAGCAGCCAAAAGACTCATCTCTCCTACGAGCAGTACTTC. Translating gives CASSQKTHLSYEQYF.

On this clone itself: A read error may account for a junction end that differs from germline. The rearrangement uses TRBV15 and TRBJ1-5; TRBD1 agrees at 7 bases. The CDR3 runs to 15 residues. Germline V gives CDR1 LNHNV, CDR2 YYDKDF (reference sequence). The CDR3 DNA is TGTGCCACCAGCAGAGATCTCGGAGGGGGCAAGGCCCAACATTTT. Amino acid sequence: CATSRDLGGGKAQHF.

This clone was seen just once. The chain uses TRBV9 and TRBJ1-5; D not resolved. CDR1 is SGDLS, CDR2 YYNGEE, per germline. This CDR3 contains 13 residues. With 0 bases removed from V and 4 bases from J, the gap between germline ends came to 5 bases. The CDR3 DNA reads as TGTGCCAGCAGCGTAGGACAAAATCAGCCCCAGCATTTT. This gives the protein CASSVGQNQPQHF.

The chain recombines TRBV10-3 with TRBJ2-5; D not certain. Germline-derived CDR1 and CDR2 are ENHRY and SYGVKD. V shed 6 bases and J shed 5 bases, with 16 bases lying between them. This CDR3 has 14 residues. The CDR3 region has the DNA TGTGCCATCAGGGCAGACCTACCCGGGGAGACCCAGTACTTC. Translation: CAIRADLPGETQYF.

V is TRBV7-2 and J is TRBJ2-3, with 11 bases aligning to TRBD2. Trimming cost V 4 bases and J 4 bases; bases outside gene matches: 16. The CDR3 loop spans 19 amino acids. Germline V gene lookup returns CDR1 SGHTA and CDR2 FQGNSA. CDR3 protein: CASSSTIAGGPGMPDTQYF. The CDR3 nucleotides are TGTGCCAGCAGCTCGACGATAGCGGGGGGGCCTGGAATGCCAGATACGCAGTATTTT.

This chain links TRBV28 with TRBJ1-2, with TRBD1 matching 12 bases. Germline CDR1 reads MDHEN; CDR2 reads SYDVKM. The CDR3 runs 18 residues. V lost 2 bases to trimming and J lost 10 bases; unmatched junction nucleotides: 17. For the CDR3, the DNA is TGTGCCAGCAGTTTAATCGGGACAGGGGGCGCGGATCATTCAACCTACACCTTC. Translated, it gives CASSLIGTGGADHSTYTF.

The rearrangement links TRBV18 to TRBJ2-7, with 8 nucleotides matching TRBD1. Germline lookup yields CDR1 KGHSH and CDR2 LQKENI. The CDR3 has 14 amino acids. J was trimmed by 6 bases and V by 3 bases; bases with no gene match: 7. This CDR3 is CASSPQQGDVEQYF. In DNA form, the CDR3 reads TGTGCCAGCTCACCGCAACAGGGGGACGTCGAGCAGTACTTC. The variable domain in full, completed from reference TRBV18 and TRBJ2-7, reads NAGVMQNPRHLVRRRGQEARLRCSPMKGHSHVYWYRQLPEEGLKFMVYLQKENIIDESGMPKERFSAEFPKEGPSILRIQQVVRGDSAAYFCASSPQQGDVEQYFGPGTRLTVT.

J is TRBJ2-1 and V is TRBV2; TRBD2 matches at 10 bases. The length of the CDR3 is 16 residues. V trimming: 2 bases; J trimming: 7 bases; junction bases outside the gene matches: 8. Germline V lookup: CDR1 SNHLY, CDR2 FYNNEI. CDR3 region: CASSESGGAGFNEQFF. The CDR3 coding sequence is TGTGCCAGCAGTGAAAGCGGGGGGGCCGGTTTTAATGAGCAGTTCTTC.

V gene TRBV29-1 combines with J gene TRBJ1-2; D gene uncertain. The CDR3 extends over 15 amino acids. Germline V gives CDR1 SQVTM, CDR2 ANQGSEA. V gave up 0 bases and J gave up 4 bases, with 15 bases separating them. The CDR3 protein is CSVEDLPGKGYGYTF. The DNA of the CDR3 is TGCAGCGTTGAAGATCTTCCGGGGAAGGGCTATGGCTACACCTTC.

A single count supports this clone. The rearrangement uses TRBV15 and TRBJ2-7; 11 bases agree with TRBD1. The CDR3 extends over 14 amino acids. J lost 7 bases, V lost 5 bases, and 7 bases had no gene match. Germline V gene sequence: CDR1 LNHNV, CDR2 YYDKDF (reference sequence). The CDR3 reads CATSPRTGGGEQYF. Here the CDR3 DNA reads TGTGCCACCAGCCCCAGGACAGGGGGCGGTGAGCAGTACTTC.

This CDR3 is CASSPWTGEDQPQHF. The CDR3 DNA is TGTGCCAGCTCACCTTGGACAGGGGAGGATCAGCCCCAGCATTTT. The rearrangement links TRBV18 to TRBJ1-5, with 9 nucleotides matching TRBD1. J lost 5 bases, V lost 3 bases, and 5 bases had no gene match. Germline CDR1 KGHSH, CDR2 LQKENI. CDR3 length: 15 residues.

This clone was seen once. The chain links TRBV10-3 to TRBJ1-1; weak D call: TRBD1 (5 bases). The length of the CDR3 is 12 residues. V lost 10 bases and J lost 1, with 10 bases in between. The V gene's germline CDR1 is ENHRY and CDR2 SYGVKD. CDR3: CATRQTNTEAFF. The CDR3, as DNA: TGTGCCACCCGACAGACGAACACTGAAGCTTTCTTT.